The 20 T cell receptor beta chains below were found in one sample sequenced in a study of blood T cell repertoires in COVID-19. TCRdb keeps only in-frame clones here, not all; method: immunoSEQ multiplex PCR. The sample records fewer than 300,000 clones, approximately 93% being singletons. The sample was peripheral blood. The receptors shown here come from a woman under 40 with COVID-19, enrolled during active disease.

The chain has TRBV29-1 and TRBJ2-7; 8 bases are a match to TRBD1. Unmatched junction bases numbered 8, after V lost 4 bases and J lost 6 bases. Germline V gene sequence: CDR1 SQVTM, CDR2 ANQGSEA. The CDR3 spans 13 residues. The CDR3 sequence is CSVVGQGASEQYF. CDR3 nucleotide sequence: TGCAGCGTTGTCGGCCAGGGGGCATCCGAGCAGTACTTC.

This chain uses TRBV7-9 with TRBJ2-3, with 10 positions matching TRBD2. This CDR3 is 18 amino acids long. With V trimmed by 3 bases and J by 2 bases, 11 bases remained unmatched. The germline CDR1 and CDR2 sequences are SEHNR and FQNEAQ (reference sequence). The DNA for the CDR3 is TGTGCCAGCAGCTTCCTATACTCGGGACTAGCGTACACAGATACGCAGTATTTT. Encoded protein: CASSFLYSGLAYTDTQYF.

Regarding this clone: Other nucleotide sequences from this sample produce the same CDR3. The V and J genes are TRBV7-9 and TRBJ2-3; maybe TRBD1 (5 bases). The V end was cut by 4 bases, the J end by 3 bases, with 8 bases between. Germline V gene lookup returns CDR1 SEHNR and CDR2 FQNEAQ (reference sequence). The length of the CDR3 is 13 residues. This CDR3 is CASSSRETDTQYF. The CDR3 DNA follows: TGTGCCAGCAGCTCCAGGGAAACAGATACGCAGTATTTT.

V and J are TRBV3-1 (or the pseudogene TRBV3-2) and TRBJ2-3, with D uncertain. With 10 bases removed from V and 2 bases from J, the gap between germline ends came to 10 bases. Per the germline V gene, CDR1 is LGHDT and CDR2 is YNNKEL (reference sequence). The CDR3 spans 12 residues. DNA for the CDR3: TGTGCCATTCGACTCTACACAGATACGCAGTATTTT. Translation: CAIRLYTDTQYF.

The CDR3 region has the DNA TGCGCCAGCAGCCCGGACAGGCTTAACTATGGCTACACCTTC. Translation: CASSPDRLNYGYTF. The rearrangement uses TRBV5-1 and TRBJ1-2; TRBD1 agrees at 7 bases. Germline V gives CDR1 SGHRS, CDR2 YFSETQ. This CDR3 spans 14 amino acids. J gave up 1 base and V 4 bases, and 4 bases lay outside the gene matches.

The CDR3 here is CSVELGEVMSYNEQFF. Here the CDR3 DNA reads TGCAGCGTTGAGCTGGGGGAGGTCATGTCCTACAATGAGCAGTTCTTC. The chain links TRBV29-1 to TRBJ2-1; D is perhaps TRBD2 (6 bases). The length of the CDR3 is 16 residues. The germline CDR1 and CDR2 sequences are SQVTM and ANQGSEA. V lost 3 bases to trimming and J lost 1 base, with 16 bases between them.

The CDR3 DNA is TGTGCCAGTAGATCCGTACAGGGCTACGAGCAGTACTTC. This encodes CASRSVQGYEQYF. This chain uses TRBV19 with TRBJ2-7; possible D gene TRBD1, 6 bases. The V gene's germline CDR1 is LNHDA and CDR2 SQIVND (reference sequence). The CDR3 is 13 amino acids. Trimming shortened V by 6 bases and J by 3 bases, and 12 bases separated the two germline ends.

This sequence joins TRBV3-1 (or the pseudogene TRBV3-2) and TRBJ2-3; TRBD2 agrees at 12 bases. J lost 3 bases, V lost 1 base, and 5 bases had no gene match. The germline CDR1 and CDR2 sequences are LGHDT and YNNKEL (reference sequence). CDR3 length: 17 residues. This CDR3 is CASSQVPGTSGTDTQYF. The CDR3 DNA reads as TGTGCCAGCAGCCAAGTCCCCGGGACTAGCGGGACAGATACGCAGTATTTT.

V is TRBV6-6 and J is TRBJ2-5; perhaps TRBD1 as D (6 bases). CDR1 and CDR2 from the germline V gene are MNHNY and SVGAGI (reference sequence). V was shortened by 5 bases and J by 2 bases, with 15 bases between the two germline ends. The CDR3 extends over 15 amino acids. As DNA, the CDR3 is TGTGCCAGCAGTGACAAACCGACAGGACAAGAGACCCAGTACTTC. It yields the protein CASSDKPTGQETQYF.

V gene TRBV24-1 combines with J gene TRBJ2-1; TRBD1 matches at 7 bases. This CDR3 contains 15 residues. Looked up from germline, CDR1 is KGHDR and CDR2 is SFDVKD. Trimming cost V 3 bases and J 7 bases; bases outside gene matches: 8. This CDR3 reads CATSDPRDRVNEQFF. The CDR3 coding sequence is TGTGCCACCAGTGATCCTCGAGACAGGGTGAATGAGCAGTTCTTC.

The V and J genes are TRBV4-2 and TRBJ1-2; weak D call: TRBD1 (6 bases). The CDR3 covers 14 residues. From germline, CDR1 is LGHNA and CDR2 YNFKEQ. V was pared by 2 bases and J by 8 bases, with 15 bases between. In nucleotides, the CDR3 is TGTGCCAGCAGCCAATCGGACAGCCTTAGGGGCTACACCTTC. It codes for CASSQSDSLRGYTF.

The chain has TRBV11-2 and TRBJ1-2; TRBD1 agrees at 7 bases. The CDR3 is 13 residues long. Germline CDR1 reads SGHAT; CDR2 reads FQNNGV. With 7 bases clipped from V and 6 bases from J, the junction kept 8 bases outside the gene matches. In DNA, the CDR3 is TGTGCCAGCACCCCGACAGGGAATCATGGCTACACCTTC. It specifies CASTPTGNHGYTF.

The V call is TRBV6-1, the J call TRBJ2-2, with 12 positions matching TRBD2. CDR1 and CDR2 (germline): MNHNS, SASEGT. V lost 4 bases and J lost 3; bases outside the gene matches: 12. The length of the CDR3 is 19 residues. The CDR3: CASSVRGASGRAYTGELFF. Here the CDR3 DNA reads TGTGCCAGCAGTGTGCGGGGCGCTAGCGGGAGGGCCTACACCGGGGAGCTGTTTTTT.

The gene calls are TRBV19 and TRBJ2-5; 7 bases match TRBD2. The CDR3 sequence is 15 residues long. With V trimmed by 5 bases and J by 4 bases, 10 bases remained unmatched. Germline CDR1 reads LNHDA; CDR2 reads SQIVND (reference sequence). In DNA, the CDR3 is TGTGCCAGTAGTTGGTGGGAGGGCCATCGAGAGACCCAGTACTTC. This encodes CASSWWEGHRETQYF.

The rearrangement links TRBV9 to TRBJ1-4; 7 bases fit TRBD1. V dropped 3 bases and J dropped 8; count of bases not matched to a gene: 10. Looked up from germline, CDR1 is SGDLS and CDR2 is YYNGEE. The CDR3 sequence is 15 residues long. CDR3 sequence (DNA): TGTGCCAGCAGCGAGGGGACAGTCCCAAGCGAAAAACTGTTTTTT. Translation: CASSEGTVPSEKLFF.

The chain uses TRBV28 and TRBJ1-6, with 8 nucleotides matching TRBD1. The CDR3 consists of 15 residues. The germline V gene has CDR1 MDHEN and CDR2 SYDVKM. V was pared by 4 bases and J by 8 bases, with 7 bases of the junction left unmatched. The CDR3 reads CASSSQGQGYSPLHF. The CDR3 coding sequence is TGTGCCAGCAGTTCGCAAGGACAGGGATATTCACCCCTCCACTTT. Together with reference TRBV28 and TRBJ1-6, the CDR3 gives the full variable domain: DVKVTQSSRYLVKRTGEKVFLECVQDMDHENMFWYRQDPGLGLRLIYFSYDVKMKEKGDIPEGYSVSREKKERFSLILESASTNQTSMYLCASSSQGQGYSPLHFGNGTRLTVT.

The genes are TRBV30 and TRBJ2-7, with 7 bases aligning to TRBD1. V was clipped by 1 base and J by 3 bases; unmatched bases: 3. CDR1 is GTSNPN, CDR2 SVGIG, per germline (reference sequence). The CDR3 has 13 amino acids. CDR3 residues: CAWSAGGNYEQYF. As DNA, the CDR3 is TGTGCCTGGAGTGCAGGGGGTAACTACGAGCAGTACTTC.

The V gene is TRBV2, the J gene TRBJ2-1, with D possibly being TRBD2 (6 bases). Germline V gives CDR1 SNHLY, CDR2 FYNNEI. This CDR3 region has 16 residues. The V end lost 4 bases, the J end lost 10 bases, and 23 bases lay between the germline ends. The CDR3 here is CASSGAGTGAHWEQFF. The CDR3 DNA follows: TGTGCCAGCAGTGGAGCAGGGACGGGAGCACATTGGGAGCAGTTCTTC.

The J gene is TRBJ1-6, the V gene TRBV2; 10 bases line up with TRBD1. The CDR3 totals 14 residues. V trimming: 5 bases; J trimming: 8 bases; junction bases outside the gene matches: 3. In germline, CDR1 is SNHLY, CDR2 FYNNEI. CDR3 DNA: TGTGCCAGCAGTAGGGACAGGGGATATTCACCCCTCCACTTT. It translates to CASSRDRGYSPLHF.

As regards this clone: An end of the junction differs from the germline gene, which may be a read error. The CDR3 DNA reads TGTGCCAGCAGTTCCTACAGGTCAACAAATGAAAAACTGTTTTTT. Protein: CASSSYRSTNEKLFF. The V and J genes are TRBV27 and TRBJ1-4, with D tentatively TRBD1 (5 bases). The length of the CDR3 is 15 residues. Germline V lookup: CDR1 MNHEY, CDR2 SMNVEV (reference sequence).